The present entry profiles one T cell receptor (beta chain) with its context. The V end lost 4 bases, the J end lost 10 bases, and 16 bases lay between the germline ends. CDR3 length equals 13 residues. Germline V gene lookup returns CDR1 SGHNT and CDR2 YYREEE (reference sequence). The sample comes from a study of T cells after somatic rescue of genetic block. Libraries were prepared by immunoSEQ multiplex PCR; TCRdb keeps only in-frame clonotypes and omits some of them. This sample has some 67,000 clones; 92% occur once, and the top ten carry 3%. Sequenced input: peripheral blood mononuclear cells (PBMCs). The genes are TRBV5-4 and TRBJ2-3; no definite D call. The clonotype comes from a middle-aged man. CDR3 sequence reads: CASSPTPGLAQYF. The DNA for the CDR3 is TGTGCCAGCAGCCCCACGCCAGGTTTGGCGCAGTATTTT.